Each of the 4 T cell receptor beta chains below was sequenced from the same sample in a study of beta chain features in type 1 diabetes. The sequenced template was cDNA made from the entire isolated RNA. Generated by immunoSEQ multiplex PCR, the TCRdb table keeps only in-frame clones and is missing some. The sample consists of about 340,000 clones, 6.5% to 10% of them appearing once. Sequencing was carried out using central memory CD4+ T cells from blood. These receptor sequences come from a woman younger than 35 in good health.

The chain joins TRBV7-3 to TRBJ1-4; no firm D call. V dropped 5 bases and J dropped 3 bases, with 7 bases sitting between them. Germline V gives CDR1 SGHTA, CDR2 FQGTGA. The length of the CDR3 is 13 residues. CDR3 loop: CASSQTPNEKLFF. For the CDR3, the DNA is TGTGCCAGCAGCCAGACCCCTAATGAAAAACTGTTTTTT.

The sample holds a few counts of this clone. CDR3 amino acids: CASSGRTGDLWNTEAFF. CDR3 nucleotide sequence: TGCGCCAGCAGCGGACGGACAGGGGACCTCTGGAACACTGAAGCTTTCTTT. The V call is TRBV5-1, the J call TRBJ1-1, with 9 bases fitting TRBD1. The CDR3 consists of 17 residues. Germline CDR1 and CDR2: SGHRS and YFSETQ. V was clipped by 4 bases and J by 1 base; unmatched bases: 11.

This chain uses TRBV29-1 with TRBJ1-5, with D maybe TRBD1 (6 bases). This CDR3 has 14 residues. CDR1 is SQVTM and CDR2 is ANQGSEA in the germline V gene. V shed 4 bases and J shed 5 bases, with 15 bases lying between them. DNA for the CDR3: TGCAGCGTTGTCTTGGACAGTGGGCATCAGCCCCAGCATTTT. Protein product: CSVVLDSGHQPQHF. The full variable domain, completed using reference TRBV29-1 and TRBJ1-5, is SAVISQKPSRDICQRGTSLTIQCQVDSQVTMMFWYRQQPGQSLTLIATANQGSEATYESGFVIDKFPISRPNLTFSTLTVSNMSPEDSSIYLCSVVLDSGHQPQHFGDGTRLSIL.

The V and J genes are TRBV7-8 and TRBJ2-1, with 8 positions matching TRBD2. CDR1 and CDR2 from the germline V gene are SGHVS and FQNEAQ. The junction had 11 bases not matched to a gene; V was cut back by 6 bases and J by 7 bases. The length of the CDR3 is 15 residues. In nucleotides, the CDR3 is TGTGCCAGCAGAGGGATAGCGGGATGGGGGAATGAGCAGTTCTTC. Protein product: CASRGIAGWGNEQFF.